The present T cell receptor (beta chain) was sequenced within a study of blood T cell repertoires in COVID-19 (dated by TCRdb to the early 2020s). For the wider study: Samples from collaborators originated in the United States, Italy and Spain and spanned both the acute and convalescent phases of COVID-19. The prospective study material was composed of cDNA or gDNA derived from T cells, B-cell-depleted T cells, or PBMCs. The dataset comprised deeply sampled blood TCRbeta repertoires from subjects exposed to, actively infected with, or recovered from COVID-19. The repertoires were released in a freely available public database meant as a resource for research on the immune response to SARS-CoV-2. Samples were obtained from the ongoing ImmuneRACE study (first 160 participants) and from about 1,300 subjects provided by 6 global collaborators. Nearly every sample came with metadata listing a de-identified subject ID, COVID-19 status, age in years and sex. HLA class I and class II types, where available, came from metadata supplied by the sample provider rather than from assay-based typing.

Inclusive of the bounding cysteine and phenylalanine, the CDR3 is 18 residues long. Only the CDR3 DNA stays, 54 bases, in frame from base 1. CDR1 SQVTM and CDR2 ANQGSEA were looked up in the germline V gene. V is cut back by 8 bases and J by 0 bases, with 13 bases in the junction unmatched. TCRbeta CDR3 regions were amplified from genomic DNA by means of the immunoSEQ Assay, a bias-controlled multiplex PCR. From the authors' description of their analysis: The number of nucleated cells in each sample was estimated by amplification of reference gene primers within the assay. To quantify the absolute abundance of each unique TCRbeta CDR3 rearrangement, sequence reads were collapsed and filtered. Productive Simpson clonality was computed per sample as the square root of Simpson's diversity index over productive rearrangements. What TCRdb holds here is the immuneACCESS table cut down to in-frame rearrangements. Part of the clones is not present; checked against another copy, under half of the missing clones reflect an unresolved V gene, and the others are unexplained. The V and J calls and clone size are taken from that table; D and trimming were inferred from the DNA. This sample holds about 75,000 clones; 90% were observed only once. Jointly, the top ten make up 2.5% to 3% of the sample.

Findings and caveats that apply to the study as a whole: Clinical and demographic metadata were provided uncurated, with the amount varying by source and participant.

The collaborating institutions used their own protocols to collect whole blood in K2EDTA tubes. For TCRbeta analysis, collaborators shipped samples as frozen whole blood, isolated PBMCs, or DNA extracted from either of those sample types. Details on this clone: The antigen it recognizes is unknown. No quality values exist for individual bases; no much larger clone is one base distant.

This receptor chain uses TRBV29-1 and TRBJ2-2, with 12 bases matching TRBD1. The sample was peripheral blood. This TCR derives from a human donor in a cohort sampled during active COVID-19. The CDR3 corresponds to CSLGTGGLEVANTGELFF. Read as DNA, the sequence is TGCAGCCTGGGGACAGGGGGCCTTGAGGTGGCGAACACCGGGGAGCTGTTTTTT.